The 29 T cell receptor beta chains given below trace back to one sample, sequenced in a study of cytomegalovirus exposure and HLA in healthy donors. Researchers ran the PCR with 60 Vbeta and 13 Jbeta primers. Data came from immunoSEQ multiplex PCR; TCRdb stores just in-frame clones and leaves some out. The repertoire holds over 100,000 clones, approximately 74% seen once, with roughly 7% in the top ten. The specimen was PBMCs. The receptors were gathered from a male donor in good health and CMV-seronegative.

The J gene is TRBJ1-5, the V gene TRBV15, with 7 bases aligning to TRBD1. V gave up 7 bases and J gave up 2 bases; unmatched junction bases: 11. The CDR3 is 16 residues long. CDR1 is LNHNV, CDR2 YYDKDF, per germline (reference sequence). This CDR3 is CATILNRGPRNQPQHF. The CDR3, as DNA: TGTGCCACCATCTTGAACAGGGGCCCGCGCAATCAGCCCCAGCATTTT.

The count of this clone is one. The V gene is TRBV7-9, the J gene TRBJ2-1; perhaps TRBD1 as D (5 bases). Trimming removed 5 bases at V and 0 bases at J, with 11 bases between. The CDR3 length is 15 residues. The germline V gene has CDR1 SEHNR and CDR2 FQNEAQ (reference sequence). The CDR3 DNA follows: TGTGCCAGCAGCCCACAGGTGCCCTCCTACAATGAGCAGTTCTTC. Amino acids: CASSPQVPSYNEQFF.

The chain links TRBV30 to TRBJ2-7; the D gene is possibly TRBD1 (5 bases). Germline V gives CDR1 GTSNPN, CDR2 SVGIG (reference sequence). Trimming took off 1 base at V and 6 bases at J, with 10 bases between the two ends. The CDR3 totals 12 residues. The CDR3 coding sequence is TGTGCCTGGAGTGGAAAGGGGTCCGAGCAGTACTTC. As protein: CAWSGKGSEQYF.

CDR3 nucleotide sequence: TGTGCCAGCAGCGTAGGGGACAGGGGACGGTATAGGGACGAGCAGTACTTC. Amino acids: CASSVGDRGRYRDEQYF. The rearrangement links TRBV9 to TRBJ2-7, with 10 bases identical to TRBD1. Germline CDR1 and CDR2: SGDLS and YYNGEE. Trimming took 0 bases from V and 5 from J; bases not matched to a gene: 11. The CDR3 extends over 17 amino acids.

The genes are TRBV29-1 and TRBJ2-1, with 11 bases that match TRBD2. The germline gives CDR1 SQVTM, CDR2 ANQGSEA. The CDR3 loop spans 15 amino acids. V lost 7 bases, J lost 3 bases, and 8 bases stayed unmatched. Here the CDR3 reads CSADTSGGGYNEQFF. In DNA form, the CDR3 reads TGCAGCGCAGATACTAGCGGGGGTGGCTACAATGAGCAGTTCTTC.

The DNA for the CDR3 is TGTGCCAGCAGCCCCAGGACAACAACCTACGAGCAGTACTTC. Encoded protein: CASSPRTTTYEQYF. V and J are TRBV11-1 and TRBJ2-7; maybe TRBD1 (5 bases). There are 14 residues in the CDR3. CDR1 is SGHAT and CDR2 is FQDESV in the germline V gene (reference sequence). Deletions cut 5 bases from V and 2 bases from J, with 13 bases between.

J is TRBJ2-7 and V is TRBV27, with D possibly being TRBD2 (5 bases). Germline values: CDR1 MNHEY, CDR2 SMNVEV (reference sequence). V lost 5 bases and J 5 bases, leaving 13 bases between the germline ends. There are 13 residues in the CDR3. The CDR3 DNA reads TGTGCCAGCAGTCGAAACTCCGGGGACGAGCAGTACTTC. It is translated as CASSRNSGDEQYF.

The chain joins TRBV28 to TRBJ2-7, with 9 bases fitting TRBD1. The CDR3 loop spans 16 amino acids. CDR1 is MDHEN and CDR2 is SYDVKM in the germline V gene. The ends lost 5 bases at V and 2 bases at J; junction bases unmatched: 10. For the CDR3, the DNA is TGTGCCAGCAGTCCTCCCCTGGGACAGGGCACCTACGAGCAGTACTTC. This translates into CASSPPLGQGTYEQYF. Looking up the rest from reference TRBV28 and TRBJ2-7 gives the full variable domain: DVKVTQSSRYLVKRTGEKVFLECVQDMDHENMFWYRQDPGLGLRLIYFSYDVKMKEKGDIPEGYSVSREKKERFSLILESASTNQTSMYLCASSPPLGQGTYEQYFGPGTRLTVT.

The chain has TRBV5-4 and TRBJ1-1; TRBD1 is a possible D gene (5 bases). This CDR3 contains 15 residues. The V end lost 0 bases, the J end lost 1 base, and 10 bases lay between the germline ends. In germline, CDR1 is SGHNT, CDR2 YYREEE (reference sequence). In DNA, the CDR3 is TGTGCCAGCAGCTTGGTCGGGGGAGGGAACACTGAAGCTTTCTTT. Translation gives CASSLVGGGNTEAFF.

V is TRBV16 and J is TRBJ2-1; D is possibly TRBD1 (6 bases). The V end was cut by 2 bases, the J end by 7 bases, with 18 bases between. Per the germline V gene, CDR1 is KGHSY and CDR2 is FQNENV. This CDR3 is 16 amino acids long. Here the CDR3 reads CASSQTGFLTTNEQFF. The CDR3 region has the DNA TGTGCCAGCAGCCAAACAGGGTTTTTGACTACTAATGAGCAGTTCTTC.

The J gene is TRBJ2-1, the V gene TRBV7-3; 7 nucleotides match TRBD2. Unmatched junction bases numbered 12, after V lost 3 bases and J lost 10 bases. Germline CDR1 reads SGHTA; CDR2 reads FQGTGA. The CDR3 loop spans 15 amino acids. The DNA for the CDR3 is TGTGCCAGCAGCTTCTCTAGCGCTGGGGGGGGAGAGCAGTTCTTC. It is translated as CASSFSSAGGGEQFF.

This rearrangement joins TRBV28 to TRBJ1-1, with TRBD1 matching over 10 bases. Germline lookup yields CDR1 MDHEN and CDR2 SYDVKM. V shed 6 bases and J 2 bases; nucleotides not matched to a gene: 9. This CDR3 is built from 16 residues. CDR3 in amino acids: CASSPDRGDYNTEAFF. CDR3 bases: TGTGCCAGCAGCCCGGACAGGGGGGATTATAACACTGAAGCTTTCTTT.

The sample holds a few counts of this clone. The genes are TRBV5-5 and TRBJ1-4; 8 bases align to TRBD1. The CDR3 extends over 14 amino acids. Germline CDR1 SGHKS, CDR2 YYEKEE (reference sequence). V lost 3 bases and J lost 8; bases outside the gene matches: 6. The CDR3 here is CASSSDRGGEKLFF. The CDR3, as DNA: TGTGCCAGCAGCTCAGACAGGGGTGGGGAAAAACTGTTTTTT.

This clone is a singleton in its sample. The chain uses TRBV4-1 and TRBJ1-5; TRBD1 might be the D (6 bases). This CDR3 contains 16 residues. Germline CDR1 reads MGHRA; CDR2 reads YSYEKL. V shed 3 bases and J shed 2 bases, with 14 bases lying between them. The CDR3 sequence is CASSHDTGIGNQPQHF. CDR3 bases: TGCGCCAGCAGCCACGACACAGGGATTGGCAATCAGCCCCAGCATTTT.

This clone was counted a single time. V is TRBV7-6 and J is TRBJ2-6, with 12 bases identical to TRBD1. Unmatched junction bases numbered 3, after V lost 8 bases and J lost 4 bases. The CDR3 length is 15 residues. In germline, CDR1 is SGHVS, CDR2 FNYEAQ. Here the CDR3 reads CASGTGGSGANVLTF. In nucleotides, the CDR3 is TGTGCCAGCGGGACAGGGGGCTCGGGGGCCAACGTCCTGACTTTC.

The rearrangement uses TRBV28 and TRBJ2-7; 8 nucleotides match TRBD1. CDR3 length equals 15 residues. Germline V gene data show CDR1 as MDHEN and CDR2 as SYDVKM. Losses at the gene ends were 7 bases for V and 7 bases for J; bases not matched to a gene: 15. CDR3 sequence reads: CASTTAGTGEDEQYF. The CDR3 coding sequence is TGTGCCAGCACGACTGCCGGGACAGGAGAAGATGAGCAGTACTTC. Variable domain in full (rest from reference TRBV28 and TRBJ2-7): DVKVTQSSRYLVKRTGEKVFLECVQDMDHENMFWYRQDPGLGLRLIYFSYDVKMKEKGDIPEGYSVSREKKERFSLILESASTNQTSMYLCASTTAGTGEDEQYFGPGTRLTVT.

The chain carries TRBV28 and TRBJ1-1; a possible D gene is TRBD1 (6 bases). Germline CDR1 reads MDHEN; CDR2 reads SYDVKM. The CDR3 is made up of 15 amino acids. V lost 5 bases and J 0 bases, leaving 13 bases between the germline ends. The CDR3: CASSVNREVNTEAFF. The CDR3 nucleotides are TGTGCCAGCAGTGTGAACAGGGAAGTGAACACTGAAGCTTTCTTT.

The CDR3 coding sequence is TGTGCCAGCAGCTCCTTTTCCTCCGCGGGAAACGAGCAGTACTTC. Its protein product is CASSSFSSAGNEQYF. This chain connects TRBV7-9 to TRBJ2-7; D possibly corresponds to TRBD2 (6 bases). The CDR3 spans 15 residues. Germline CDR1 SEHNR, CDR2 FQNEAQ (reference sequence). V lost 4 bases to trimming and J lost 5 bases, with 18 bases between them.

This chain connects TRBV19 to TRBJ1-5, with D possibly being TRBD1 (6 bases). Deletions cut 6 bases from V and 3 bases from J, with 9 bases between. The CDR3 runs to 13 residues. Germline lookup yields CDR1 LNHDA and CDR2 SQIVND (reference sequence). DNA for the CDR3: TGTGCCAGTAGACGGACAGTCAATCAGCCCCAGCATTTT. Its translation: CASRRTVNQPQHF. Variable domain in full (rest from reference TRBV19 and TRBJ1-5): DGGITQSPKYLFRKEGQNVTLSCEQNLNHDAMYWYRQDPGQGLRLIYYSQIVNDFQKGDIAEGYSVSREKKESFPLTVTSAQKNPTAFYLCASRRTVNQPQHFGDGTRLSIL.

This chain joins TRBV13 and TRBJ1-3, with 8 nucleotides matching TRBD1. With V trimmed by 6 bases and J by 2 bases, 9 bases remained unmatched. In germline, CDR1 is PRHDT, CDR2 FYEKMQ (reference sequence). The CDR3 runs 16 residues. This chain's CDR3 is CASRTQGDITGNTIYF. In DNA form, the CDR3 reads TGTGCCAGCAGAACACAGGGGGATATCACTGGAAACACCATATATTTT.

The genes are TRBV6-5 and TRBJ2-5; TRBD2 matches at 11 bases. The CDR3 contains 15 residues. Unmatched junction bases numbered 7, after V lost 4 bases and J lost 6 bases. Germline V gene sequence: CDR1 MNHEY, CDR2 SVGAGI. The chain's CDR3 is CASSSGTSGSKTQYF. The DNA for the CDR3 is TGTGCCAGCAGTTCAGGGACTAGCGGATCGAAGACCCAGTACTTC.

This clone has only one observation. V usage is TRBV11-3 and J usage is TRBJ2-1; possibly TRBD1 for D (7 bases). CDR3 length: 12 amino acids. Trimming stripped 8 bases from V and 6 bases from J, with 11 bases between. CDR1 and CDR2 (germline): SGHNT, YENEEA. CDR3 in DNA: TGTGCCAGCGGGCAGGGGGGCAATGAGCAGTTCTTC. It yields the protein CASGQGGNEQFF.

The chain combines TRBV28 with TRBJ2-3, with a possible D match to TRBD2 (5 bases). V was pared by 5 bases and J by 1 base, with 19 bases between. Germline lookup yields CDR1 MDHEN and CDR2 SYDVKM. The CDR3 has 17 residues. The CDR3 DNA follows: TGTGCCAGCAGTCAGCCCCCAGCGGTCCGACGCACAGATACGCAGTATTTT. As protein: CASSQPPAVRRTDTQYF.

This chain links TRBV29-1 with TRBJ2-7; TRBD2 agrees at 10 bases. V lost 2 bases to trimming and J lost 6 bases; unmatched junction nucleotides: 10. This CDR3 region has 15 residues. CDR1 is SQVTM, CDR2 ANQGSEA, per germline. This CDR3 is CSVELRSGRAFEQYF. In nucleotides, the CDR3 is TGCAGCGTTGAATTGCGGAGCGGGAGGGCGTTCGAGCAGTACTTC.

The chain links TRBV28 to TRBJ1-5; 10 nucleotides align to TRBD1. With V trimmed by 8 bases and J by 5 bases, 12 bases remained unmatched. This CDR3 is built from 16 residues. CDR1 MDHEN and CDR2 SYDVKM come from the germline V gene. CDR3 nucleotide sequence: TGTGCCAGCTGTCCCCTTGGGACAGGGGAGGATCAGCCCCAGCATTTT. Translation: CASCPLGTGEDQPQHF.

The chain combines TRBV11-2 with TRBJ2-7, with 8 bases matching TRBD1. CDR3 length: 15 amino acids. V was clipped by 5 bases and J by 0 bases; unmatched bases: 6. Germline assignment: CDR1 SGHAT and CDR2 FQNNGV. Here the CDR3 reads CASSTNRGVSYEQYF. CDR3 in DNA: TGTGCCAGCAGCACCAACAGGGGGGTCTCCTACGAGCAGTACTTC.

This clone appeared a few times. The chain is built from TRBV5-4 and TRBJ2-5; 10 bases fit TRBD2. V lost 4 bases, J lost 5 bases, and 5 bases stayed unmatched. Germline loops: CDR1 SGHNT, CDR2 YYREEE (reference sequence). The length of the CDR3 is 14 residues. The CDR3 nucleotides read TGTGCCAGCAGCCGAGCGGGAGGGGGGGAGACCCAGTACTTC. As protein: CASSRAGGGETQYF. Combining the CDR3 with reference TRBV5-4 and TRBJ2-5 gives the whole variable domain ETGVTQSPTHLIKTRGQQVTLRCSSQSGHNTVSWYQQALGQGPQFIFQYYREEENGRGNFPPRFSGLQFPNYSSELNVNALELDDSALYLCASSRAGGGETQYFGPGTRLLVL.

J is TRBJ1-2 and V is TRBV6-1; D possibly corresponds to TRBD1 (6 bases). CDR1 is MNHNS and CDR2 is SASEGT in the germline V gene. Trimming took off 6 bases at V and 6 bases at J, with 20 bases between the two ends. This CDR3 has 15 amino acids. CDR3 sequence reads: CASSLGPGGADGYTF. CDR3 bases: TGTGCCAGCAGCCTGGGGCCGGGGGGGGCAGATGGCTACACCTTC.

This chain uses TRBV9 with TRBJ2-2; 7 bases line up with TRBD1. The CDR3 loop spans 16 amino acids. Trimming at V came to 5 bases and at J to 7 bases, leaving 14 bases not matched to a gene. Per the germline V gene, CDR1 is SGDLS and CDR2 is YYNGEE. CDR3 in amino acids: CASSRGVGGSDGELFF. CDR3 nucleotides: TGTGCCAGCAGTCGAGGTGTAGGGGGCTCTGACGGGGAGCTGTTTTTT.